A single sample gave rise to the 24 T cell receptor beta chains below, sequenced in a study of blood T cell repertoires in COVID-19. Data came from immunoSEQ multiplex PCR; TCRdb stores just in-frame clones and leaves some out. The sample records approximately 230,000 clones, about 80% being singletons. The sequenced sample was peripheral blood. These receptors were collected from a woman of 80 years or more with active or convalescent COVID-19.

V is TRBV5-1 and J is TRBJ1-4, with 10 nucleotides matching TRBD1. The length of the CDR3 is 14 residues. CDR1 SGHRS and CDR2 YFSETQ come from the germline V gene. J gave up 8 bases and V 3 bases, and 4 bases lay outside the gene matches. The CDR3 nucleotides read TGCGCCAGCAGCTCGACAGGGGGCGCAGAAAAACTGTTTTTT. Translating it yields CASSSTGGAEKLFF.

The chain uses TRBV7-8 and TRBJ2-1; 7 bases are shared with TRBD1. Germline assignment: CDR1 SGHVS and CDR2 FQNEAQ. There are 14 residues in the CDR3. V was pared by 5 bases and J by 10 bases, with 11 bases of the junction left unmatched. For the CDR3, the DNA is TGTGCCAGCAGCCCAATGGGGCAGGGGGAGGAGCAGTTCTTC. Translated, it gives CASSPMGQGEEQFF.

V usage is TRBV9 and J usage is TRBJ1-1; perhaps TRBD1 as D (5 bases). Between the trimmed V and J ends, which lost 3 bases and 2 bases, there was a span of 20 bases. The CDR3 has 17 residues. Germline values: CDR1 SGDLS, CDR2 YYNGEE. The CDR3 is CASSEGPTVKLNTEAFF. Here the CDR3 DNA reads TGTGCCAGCAGCGAGGGGCCAACAGTGAAATTAAACACTGAAGCTTTCTTT.

This clone has only a few counts. The chain carries TRBV6-5 and TRBJ2-1; TRBD2 might be the D (5 bases). Deletions cut 9 bases from V and 5 bases from J, with 14 bases between. CDR3 size: 13 residues. Looked up from germline, CDR1 is MNHEY and CDR2 is SVGAGI. CDR3 nucleotide sequence: TGTGCCAGTCCGGGAAGTCGAAACAATGAGCAGTTCTTC. Protein product: CASPGSRNNEQFF.

The chain links TRBV28 to TRBJ2-7, with 12 bases aligning to TRBD2. J was trimmed by 5 bases and V by 7 bases; bases with no gene match: 9. Per germline, CDR1 MDHEN and CDR2 SYDVKM. There are 15 residues in the CDR3. CDR3 in amino acids: CASTPTSGSRNEQYF. CDR3 nucleotides: TGTGCCAGCACCCCGACTAGCGGGAGTAGAAACGAGCAGTACTTC.

The sample holds one count of this clone. The chain recombines TRBV2 with TRBJ2-3, with TRBD2 as a possible D gene (5 bases). This CDR3 has 14 amino acids. CDR1 and CDR2 from the germline V gene are SNHLY and FYNNEI. The V gene lost 7 bases and the J gene lost 6 bases, with 17 bases spanning the gap. CDR3 DNA sequence: TGTGCCAGCACCCTGGCATGGAGGACGGATACGCAGTATTTT. Amino acids: CASTLAWRTDTQYF.

The chain has TRBV19 and TRBJ2-7, with D possibly TRBD1 on 6 matching bases. V lost 5 bases and J lost 2, with 19 bases in between. The CDR3 extends over 16 amino acids. Germline V gene sequence: CDR1 LNHDA, CDR2 SQIVND (reference sequence). The CDR3 is CASSSYSGTNTYEQYF. The DNA of the CDR3 is TGTGCCAGTAGTTCGTATTCCGGGACAAATACCTACGAGCAGTACTTC.

This sequence joins TRBV29-1 and TRBJ2-2; 9 positions match TRBD1. J gave up 7 bases and V 4 bases, and 4 bases lay outside the gene matches. CDR1 and CDR2 (germline): SQVTM, ANQGSEA. The length of the CDR3 is 13 residues. CDR3 nucleotide sequence: TGCAGCGTTGGGGACAGGGTTTACGGGGAGCTGTTTTTT. It encodes CSVGDRVYGELFF.

This chain connects TRBV7-9 to TRBJ1-1, with TRBD1 as a possible D gene (5 bases). Looked up from germline, CDR1 is SEHNR and CDR2 is FQNEAQ (reference sequence). The CDR3 runs 17 residues. Trimming pared 5 bases from V and 0 bases from J, leaving 19 bases between. The CDR3: CASSHLLGSGMNTEAFF. Here the CDR3 DNA reads TGTGCCAGCAGCCACCTTTTGGGCTCAGGGATGAACACTGAAGCTTTCTTT.

V and J are TRBV27 and TRBJ1-1; D may be TRBD1 (5 bases). V lost 3 bases and J lost 1, with 6 bases in between. The germline V gene has CDR1 MNHEY and CDR2 SMNVEV (reference sequence). The CDR3 extends over 13 amino acids. In DNA form, the CDR3 reads TGTGCCAGCAGTTTCGGGGGGAACACTGAAGCTTTCTTT. Encoded protein: CASSFGGNTEAFF.

This sequence joins TRBV28 and TRBJ1-2, with a weak D call TRBD1 (6 bases). V was shortened by 9 bases and J by 4 bases, with 15 bases between the two germline ends. Per the germline V gene, CDR1 is MDHEN and CDR2 is SYDVKM. This CDR3 contains 13 residues. Written as DNA, the CDR3 is TGTGCCAGTGGGGGGGGCGTTGGCTATGGCTACACCTTC. This codes for CASGGGVGYGYTF.

The rearrangement uses TRBV5-1 and TRBJ1-2; 9 bases fit TRBD1. The ends lost 2 bases at V and 6 bases at J; junction bases unmatched: 11. The CDR3 is 16 amino acids. Germline CDR1 reads SGHRS; CDR2 reads YFSETQ. The CDR3 sequence: CASSFERTGGSNGYTF. The CDR3 nucleotides read TGCGCCAGCAGCTTTGAGCGCACAGGGGGCTCGAATGGCTACACCTTC.

The chain links TRBV28 to TRBJ1-1; a possible D gene is TRBD1 (5 bases). The CDR3 is made up of 16 amino acids. Germline CDR1 MDHEN, CDR2 SYDVKM. V lost 3 bases to trimming and J lost 0 bases, with 14 bases between them. The CDR3 is CASSFRQGQLNTEAFF. In DNA, the CDR3 is TGTGCCAGCAGTTTTCGGCAGGGCCAACTGAACACTGAAGCTTTCTTT. Full variable domain (missing parts from reference TRBV28 and TRBJ1-1): DVKVTQSSRYLVKRTGEKVFLECVQDMDHENMFWYRQDPGLGLRLIYFSYDVKMKEKGDIPEGYSVSREKKERFSLILESASTNQTSMYLCASSFRQGQLNTEAFFGQGTRLTVV.

The chain couples TRBV11-2 to TRBJ1-2; 8 positions agree with TRBD1. The length of the CDR3 is 14 residues. Germline values: CDR1 SGHAT, CDR2 FQNNGV. V shed 5 bases and J 4 bases; nucleotides not matched to a gene: 6. As DNA, the CDR3 is TGTGCCAGCAGCCCTCGGACAGGGACCTATGGCTACACCTTC. Amino acid sequence: CASSPRTGTYGYTF.

This chain uses TRBV5-1 with TRBJ2-7; 9 nucleotides line up with TRBD1. J gave up 4 bases and V 3 bases, and 11 bases lay outside the gene matches. In germline, CDR1 is SGHRS, CDR2 YFSETQ. The CDR3 loop spans 16 amino acids. The CDR3 loop reads CASSSGQGYSLYEQYF. CDR3 bases: TGCGCCAGCAGCTCTGGACAGGGGTATTCTTTATACGAGCAGTACTTC.

The chain recombines TRBV5-6 with TRBJ2-1; TRBD2 is a possible D gene (6 bases). This CDR3 region has 11 residues. Germline V lookup: CDR1 SGHDT, CDR2 YYEEEE. Trimming pared 2 bases from V and 10 bases from J, leaving 7 bases between. The CDR3 coding sequence is TGTGCCAGCAGCTTTGGGGGGGAGCAGTTCTTC. Encoded protein: CASSFGGEQFF.

This rearrangement joins TRBV7-2 to TRBJ1-2, with 7 bases identical to TRBD1. Germline CDR1 is SGHTA and CDR2 is FQGNSA. Losses at the gene ends were 6 bases for V and 7 bases for J; bases not matched to a gene: 8. This CDR3 has 13 amino acids. The CDR3 reads CASSDRAVGGYTF. The CDR3 nucleotides are TGTGCCAGCAGTGACAGGGCCGTTGGTGGCTACACCTTC.

The chain joins TRBV5-5 to TRBJ2-7, with 9 bases fitting TRBD2. Trimming removed 3 bases from V and 6 bases from J; junction bases left unmatched: 10. The length of the CDR3 is 15 residues. In germline, CDR1 is SGHKS, CDR2 YYEKEE (reference sequence). The CDR3 loop reads CASSWLAGPPIEQYF. In nucleotides, the CDR3 is TGTGCCAGCAGCTGGCTAGCGGGGCCGCCTATCGAGCAGTACTTC. Filled out from reference TRBV5-5 and TRBJ2-7, the complete variable domain reads DAGVTQSPTHLIKTRGQQVTLRCSPISGHKSVSWYQQVLGQGPQFIFQYYEKEERGRGNFPDRFSARQFPNYSSELNVNALLLGDSALYLCASSWLAGPPIEQYFGPGTRLTVT.

The rearrangement links TRBV28 to TRBJ1-1; 11 positions match TRBD1. Germline values: CDR1 MDHEN, CDR2 SYDVKM. The CDR3 has 18 residues. J was trimmed by 2 bases and V by 0 bases; bases with no gene match: 8. CDR3: CASSLWGDRGFANTEAFF. In nucleotides, the CDR3 is TGTGCCAGCAGTTTATGGGGGGACAGGGGGTTTGCAAACACTGAAGCTTTCTTT.

V and J are TRBV27 and TRBJ1-2; D possibly corresponds to TRBD1 (6 bases). Germline V gene lookup returns CDR1 MNHEY and CDR2 SMNVEV (reference sequence). The CDR3 contains 16 residues. V lost 3 bases to trimming and J lost 3 bases, with 17 bases between them. In DNA form, the CDR3 reads TGTGCCAGCAGTTTTGGACAGCGGATGGGGGACTATGGCTACACCTTC. Protein product: CASSFGQRMGDYGYTF.

The gene calls are TRBV6-5 and TRBJ2-6; a possible D gene is TRBD1 (6 bases). CDR3 length equals 15 residues. From germline, CDR1 is MNHEY and CDR2 SVGAGI. The V gene lost 6 bases and the J gene lost 3 bases, with 12 bases spanning the gap. For the CDR3, the DNA is TGTGCCAGCAGGCGAACAGGGAATGGGGCCAACGTCCTGACTTTC. It yields the protein CASRRTGNGANVLTF.

V usage is TRBV11-2 and J usage is TRBJ1-3; tentative D call: TRBD1 (6 bases). The germline gives CDR1 SGHAT, CDR2 FQNNGV. This CDR3 contains 16 residues. Trimming cost V 0 bases and J 1 base, with 10 bases left between them. The CDR3, as DNA: TGTGCCAGCAGCTTAGACGCAGGGGTTTCTGGAAACACCATATATTTT. Protein: CASSLDAGVSGNTIYF.

The gene calls are TRBV2 and TRBJ1-1; D might be TRBD1 (5 bases). The V end lost 7 bases, the J end lost 1 base, and 10 bases lay between the germline ends. This CDR3 region has 13 residues. Germline values: CDR1 SNHLY, CDR2 FYNNEI. The CDR3 loop is CASKTEWNTEAFF. The CDR3, as DNA: TGTGCCAGCAAGACAGAGTGGAACACTGAAGCTTTCTTT.

The J gene is TRBJ2-1, the V gene TRBV5-1, with no clear D. CDR3 length equals 14 residues. Germline CDR1 SGHRS, CDR2 YFSETQ. V shed 1 base and J shed 0 bases, with 5 bases lying between them. The CDR3: CASSLRYSYNEQFF. Written as DNA, the CDR3 is TGCGCCAGCAGCTTGCGTTACTCCTACAATGAGCAGTTCTTC.